This T cell receptor (beta chain) was captured in a study of identical twins. TCRdb redid the calling of the 5' RACE reads with MiXCR, one entry per CDR3 protein. The sample gives more than 1.5 million distinct CDR3 sequences, less than 35% of which show up once; 0.25% to 0.3% is in the top ten. Trimming removed 4 bases from V and 6 bases from J, with 15 bases in between. The CDR3 consists of 15 residues. CDR1 and CDR2 (germline): MDHEN, SYDVKM. Study conclusions and caveats: Interpretation of the results relied on cross-sectional statistical analysis and not on following the same donors.

To note about this clonotype: No antigen is known for it.

What was sequenced was cord blood. The receptor comes from a newborn girl in good health. The rearrangement links TRBV28 to TRBJ2-2; D possibly corresponds to TRBD1 (5 bases). The DNA of the CDR3 is TGTGCCAGCAGTTATGAGCCCCAGGGCGCCGGGGAGCTGTTTTTT. Amino acids: CASSYEPQGAGELFF.